This T cell receptor (beta chain) derives from a study of cytomegalovirus exposure and HLA in healthy donors. Across the whole study: There were 85 million or so unique TCRs (from HLA-typed donors) in an early data release. Clustering assigned about four fifths of the approximately 400 genotyped donors to the Caucasian-associated ancestry cluster.

There are 13 residues in the CDR3. Germline values: CDR1 SGHTA, CDR2 FQGNSA. Deletions cut 5 bases from V and 3 bases from J, with 9 bases between. This clone turned up a few times. Antigen unknown. General study points: There were several of the most significant clusters that appeared linked to common viral pathogens in a later analysis.

Primers included in the PCR were 60 Vbeta and 13 Jbeta primers. Clones were read by immunoSEQ multiplex PCR, and TCRdb kept only the in-frame ones, dropping some. Here the sample spans around 160,000 clones, 68% being singletons. The source is a woman aged 40-49 years in good health and CMV-seropositive. Source material: PBMCs. The genes are TRBV7-2 and TRBJ2-3, with TRBD1 as a possible D gene (5 bases). CDR3: CASSDRQTDTQYF. The CDR3, as DNA: TGTGCCAGCAGCGATAGACAGACAGATACGCAGTATTTT.